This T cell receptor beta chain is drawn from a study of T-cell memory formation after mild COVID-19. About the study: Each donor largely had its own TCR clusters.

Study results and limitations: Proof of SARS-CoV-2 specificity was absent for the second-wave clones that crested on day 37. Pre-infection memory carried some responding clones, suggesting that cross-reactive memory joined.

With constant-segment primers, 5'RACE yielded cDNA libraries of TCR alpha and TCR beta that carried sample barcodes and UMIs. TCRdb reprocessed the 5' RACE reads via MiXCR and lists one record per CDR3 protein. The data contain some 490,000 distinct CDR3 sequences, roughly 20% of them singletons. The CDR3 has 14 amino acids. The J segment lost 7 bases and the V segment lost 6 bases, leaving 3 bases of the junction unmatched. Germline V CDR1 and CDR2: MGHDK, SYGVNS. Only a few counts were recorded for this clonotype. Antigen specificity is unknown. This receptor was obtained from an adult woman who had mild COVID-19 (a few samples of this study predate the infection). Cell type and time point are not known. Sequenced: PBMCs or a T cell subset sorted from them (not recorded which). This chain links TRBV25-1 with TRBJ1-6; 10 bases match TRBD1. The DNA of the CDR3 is TGTGCCAGCAGGACAGGGGGCTCCAATTCACCCCTCCACTTT. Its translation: CASRTGGSNSPLHF.